This T cell receptor (beta chain) was captured in a study of blood T cell repertoires in COVID-19. Germline CDR1 and CDR2: SGHAT and FQNNGV. This CDR3 region has 17 residues. Deletions cut 4 bases from V and 2 bases from J, with 20 bases between. Generated by immunoSEQ multiplex PCR, the TCRdb table keeps only in-frame clones and is missing some. The table records around 330,000 clones, about 91% of them present only once. Across fewer than 25 US areas, participants ranged in age from about 18 to 100 years. Clinical history as reported by participants underpinned cohort assignment. Material: PBMCs or T cells enriched from blood (not recorded which). The rearrangement links TRBV11-2 to TRBJ1-2, with D perhaps matching TRBD1 (6 bases). This sequence was found in a woman aged 40 to 55 who had recovered from COVID-19. The CDR3, as DNA: TGTGCCAGCAGCTCACCTCGGGAGGGGGGGTTAAACTATGGCTACACCTTC. Translating it yields CASSSPREGGLNYGYTF.